This T cell receptor (beta chain) was sequenced in a study of cytomegalovirus exposure and HLA in healthy donors. Concerning this clone: What it recognizes is unknown.

The CDR3 is 14 residues long. The junction had 7 bases not matched to a gene; V was cut back by 5 bases and J by 3 bases. Germline CDR1 LNHDA, CDR2 SQIVND (reference sequence). Vbeta (60) and Jbeta (13) primers were used in the PCR. Produced via immunoSEQ multiplex PCR; TCRdb's table is partial and in-frame only. The data hold fewer than 55,000 clones, with roughly 72% observed a single time. Findings and limits, study-wide: Per a later analysis, HLA-associated TCR beta chains showed more clonal expansion than other, equally common TCR beta chains. Analyses of presence/absence relied on an assumption of roughly uniform sequencing depth across donors. The investigators catalogued 150 to 200 TCR beta chains as cytomegalovirus-associated. No immune exposure information besides CMV serostatus was available.

This clonotype was sampled from a woman between 45 and 60 years old in good health and CMV-seropositive. The rearrangement joins TRBV19 to TRBJ2-7; TRBD1 aligns across 7 bases. Specimen: PBMCs. Here the CDR3 reads CASSSGQASYEQYF. Here the CDR3 DNA reads TGTGCCAGTAGTTCTGGACAGGCTAGCTACGAGCAGTACTTC.